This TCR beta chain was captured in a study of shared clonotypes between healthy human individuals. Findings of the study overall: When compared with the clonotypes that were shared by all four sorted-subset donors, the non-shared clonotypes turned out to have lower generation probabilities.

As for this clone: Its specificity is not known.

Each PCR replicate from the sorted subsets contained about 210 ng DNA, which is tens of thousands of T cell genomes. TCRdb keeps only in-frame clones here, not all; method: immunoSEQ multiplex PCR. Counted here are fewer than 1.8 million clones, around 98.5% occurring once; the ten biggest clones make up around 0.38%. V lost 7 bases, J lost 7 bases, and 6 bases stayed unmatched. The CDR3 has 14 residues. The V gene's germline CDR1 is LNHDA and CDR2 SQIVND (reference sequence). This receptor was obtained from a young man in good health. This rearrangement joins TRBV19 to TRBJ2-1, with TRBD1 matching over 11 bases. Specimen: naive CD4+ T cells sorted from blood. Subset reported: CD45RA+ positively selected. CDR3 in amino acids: CASTGTGGRNEQFF. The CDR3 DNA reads TGTGCCAGTACTGGGACAGGGGGACGGAATGAGCAGTTCTTC.